The present TCR beta chain was sequenced within a study of response to subunit inactivated influenza vaccine. The V and J ends lost 2 bases and 4 bases, in that order; junction bases with no gene match: 9. Germline V gene sequence: CDR1 SGDLS, CDR2 YYNGEE. This CDR3 is built from 16 residues. From the RT-PCR reads, TCRdb called clonotypes with MiXCR, one entry per CDR3 protein. In the table there are 650,000 to 800,000 distinct CDR3 sequences, about 15% of which are singletons. This clonotype was recorded a few times. The chain links TRBV9 to TRBJ2-3; 8 bases align to TRBD2. Sequenced here: PBMCs from blood, sampled less than 15 days before vaccination. The TCR was taken from a man aged 50 to 59 who received an inactivated influenza vaccine. CDR3 amino acids: CASSVGQREFSDTQYF. The CDR3 coding sequence is TGTGCCAGCAGCGTTGGCCAGCGGGAGTTCTCAGATACGCAGTATTTT.